A single T cell receptor (beta chain) is shown here with its context. Its antigen is not identified. The junction and the germline gene differ at one end; a read error may be behind it. This specimen comes from a study of blood T cells in healthy people across ages. General observations from the study: Naive T cell percentage showed a strong correlation with the diversity of TCR beta. Any changes in expanded clonotypes were possibly confounded, as donor CMV status remained unknown.

No fewer than 5 micrograms of total RNA were isolated from every sample. A second about 7 to 12 cycle PCR used barcoded and J-beta primers. TCRdb called the 5' RACE reads again in MiXCR, with one record for every CDR3 protein. The sample records 800,000 to 950,000 distinct CDR3 sequences, around 29% being singletons. Another study also made use of these data, one on T cells of mothers and their children. That study reports: Reads obtained per mother exceeded 8.5 million TCR beta CDR3 reads, with several million obtained per child.

The source material was blood. The origin of this receptor is a middle-aged woman in good health.

As DNA, the CDR3 is TGTGCCAGCAGTTCCCGGCTCGGACGACCGATAACCTACGAGCGGTACTTC. Residues: CASSSRLGRPITYERYF. The J gene is TRBJ2-7, the V gene TRBV28, with D uncertain. Germline V gene lookup returns CDR1 MDHEN and CDR2 SYDVKM. The CDR3 spans 17 residues.